The 24 T cell receptor beta chains given below trace back to one sample, sequenced in a study of CD8 T cells in ankylosing spondylitis. Study-wide findings and caveats: Ankylosing spondylitis blood appeared to be characterized by a TCR beta motif of fewer than ten highly homologous variants.

No cognate antigen is known for these TCRs. One entry per CDR3 protein, called by TCRdb with MiXCR from the 5' RACE reads. Of roughly 700,000 distinct CDR3 sequences listed, around a fifth are singletons. The specimen was blood, either unsorted or a sorted T cell fraction (not recorded which). The receptors come from a male donor with ankylosing spondylitis.

The chain carries TRBV2 and TRBJ2-2; 7 bases align to TRBD1. Unmatched junction bases numbered 6, after V lost 6 bases and J lost 5 bases. The length of the CDR3 is 14 residues. Germline V lookup: CDR1 SNHLY, CDR2 FYNNEI. The CDR3 region is CASRGTDKTGELFF. Written as DNA, the CDR3 is TGTGCCAGCAGGGGGACAGATAAGACCGGGGAGCTGTTTTTT.

The CDR3 loop reads CSASSGAENSPLHF. The CDR3 DNA reads as TGCAGTGCTAGTTCAGGGGCAGAAAATTCACCCCTCCACTTT. The chain recombines TRBV20-1 with TRBJ1-6; a possible D gene is TRBD1 (6 bases). Germline CDR1 DFQATT, CDR2 SNEGSKA (reference sequence). V was shortened by 3 bases and J by 7 bases, with 13 bases between the two germline ends. The CDR3 consists of 14 residues.

This clonotype was counted many times. The gene calls are TRBV7-9 and TRBJ1-2; 8 nucleotides match TRBD1. The J segment lost 7 bases and the V segment lost 5 bases, leaving 12 bases of the junction unmatched. Looked up from germline, CDR1 is SEHNR and CDR2 is FQNEAQ (reference sequence). The CDR3 runs to 15 residues. CDR3 sequence reads: CASSPTDRDLFGYTF. CDR3 bases: TGTGCCAGCAGCCCGACGGACAGGGATTTATTTGGCTACACCTTC.

This chain uses TRBV30 with TRBJ1-1; D might be TRBD1 (6 bases). The germline gives CDR1 GTSNPN, CDR2 SVGIG (reference sequence). This CDR3 contains 16 residues. V lost 3 bases and J 1 base, leaving 18 bases between the germline ends. The CDR3 loop is CAWRGGQYRSNTEAFF. DNA of the CDR3: TGTGCCTGGAGGGGAGGACAGTATAGATCGAACACTGAAGCTTTCTTT.

This clonotype was recorded at least ten times. The chain is built from TRBV11-2 and TRBJ2-1, with D unresolved. In germline, CDR1 is SGHAT, CDR2 FQNNGV. The CDR3 spans 13 residues. Trimming removed 5 bases from V and 6 bases from J, with 11 bases in between. The CDR3 sequence is CASSLVLSNEQFF. CDR3 coding DNA: TGTGCCAGCAGCCTAGTCCTCAGCAATGAGCAGTTCTTC.

The rearrangement links TRBV4-1 to TRBJ1-4; 7 bases fit TRBD1. Germline lookup yields CDR1 MGHRA and CDR2 YSYEKL. The V gene end was trimmed by 7 bases and the J gene end by 14 bases; junction bases not matched to a gene: 19. CDR3 size: 15 residues. CDR3 nucleotides: TGCGCCAGCAACGGAAACGGACAGGTGGGGGTCGGGCTGTTTTTT. It is translated as CASNGNGQVGVGLFF.

The V call is TRBV5-3, the J call TRBJ2-3; D uncertain. TRBV5-3 is annotated as an ORF whose role is uncertain. The length of the CDR3 is 14 residues. With 0 bases removed from V and 2 bases from J, the gap between germline ends came to 7 bases. CDR3 residues: CARSLGPLTDTQYF. Here the CDR3 DNA reads TGTGCCAGAAGCTTGGGACCGCTCACAGATACGCAGTATTTT.

The chain uses TRBV4-1 and TRBJ2-5, with 9 bases that match TRBD2. CDR3 length: 15 amino acids. The ends lost 4 bases at V and 4 bases at J; junction bases unmatched: 7. The germline gives CDR1 MGHRA, CDR2 YSYEKL. This chain's CDR3 is CASSLILAGVETQYF. CDR3 bases: TGCGCCAGCAGCCTGATTTTAGCGGGAGTAGAGACCCAGTACTTC.

In this sample, this clonotype turned up a few times. The J gene is TRBJ1-2, the V gene TRBV6-1, with D unresolved. V lost 8 bases, J lost 4 bases, and 8 bases lay in between. From germline, CDR1 is MNHNS and CDR2 SASEGT. The CDR3 is 11 amino acids. The CDR3 loop is CASGGIYGYTF. The CDR3 DNA sequence: TGTGCCAGCGGAGGGATCTATGGCTACACCTTC.

This rearrangement joins TRBV12-3 or TRBV12-4 to TRBJ2-1, with 10 bases that match TRBD1. The CDR3 runs to 14 residues. Trimming cost V 3 bases and J 5 bases; bases outside gene matches: 1. The CDR3 coding sequence is TGTGCCAGCAGTTTTGGGACAGGGGACAATGAGCAGTTCTTC. This encodes CASSFGTGDNEQFF.

The chain joins TRBV7-3 to TRBJ2-3, with 8 positions matching TRBD2. The CDR3 sequence is 14 residues long. Looked up from germline, CDR1 is SGHTA and CDR2 is FQGTGA. The V and J ends lost 3 bases and 4 bases, in that order; junction bases with no gene match: 3. The CDR3 DNA reads TGTGCCAGCAGCTTGGACGGGAGGGCAGATACGCAGTATTTT. It yields the protein CASSLDGRADTQYF.

The sample holds a few counts of this clonotype. The chain joins TRBV5-1 to TRBJ1-4; no firm D call. This CDR3 has 16 amino acids. Trimming stripped 0 bases from V and 0 bases from J, with 9 bases between. Germline CDR1 reads SGHRS; CDR2 reads YFSETQ. CDR3 sequence: CASSLVPGTTNEKLFF. CDR3 sequence (DNA): TGCGCCAGCAGCTTGGTTCCGGGAACAACTAATGAAAAACTGTTTTTT.

This clonotype was observed a few times. The rearrangement joins TRBV7-2 to TRBJ2-4, with D tentatively TRBD1 (7 bases). V was cut by 5 bases and J by 7 bases, with 12 bases left in between. In germline, CDR1 is SGHTA, CDR2 FQGNSA. The CDR3 extends over 13 amino acids. CDR3 bases: TGTGCCAGCAGCCAGGGGGGATTGAACATTCAGTACTTC. Translated: CASSQGGLNIQYF. Full variable domain (missing parts from reference TRBV7-2 and TRBJ2-4): GAGVSQSPSNKVTEKGKDVELRCDPISGHTALYWYRQSLGQGLEFLIYFQGNSAPDKSGLPSDRFSAERTGGSVSTLTIQRTQQEDSAVYLCASSQGGLNIQYFGAGTRLSVL.

This clonotype was seen only a few times. The genes are TRBV18 and TRBJ2-7; no reliable D call. Germline CDR1 KGHSH, CDR2 LQKENI. The CDR3 contains 14 residues. V lost 3 bases and J 3 bases, leaving 12 bases between the germline ends. CDR3 amino acids: CASSPGNRFYEQYF. As DNA, the CDR3 is TGTGCCAGCTCACCGGGGAATAGGTTCTACGAGCAGTACTTC.

J is TRBJ2-7 and V is TRBV2; 11 bases fit TRBD1. CDR3 length: 15 residues. CDR1 SNHLY and CDR2 FYNNEI come from the germline V gene. Trimming took 8 bases from V and 4 from J; bases not matched to a gene: 10. This CDR3 reads CASLRGTGGIYEQYF. The CDR3 region has the DNA TGTGCCAGCCTAAGGGGGACAGGGGGTATTTACGAGCAGTACTTC. The full variable domain, its missing parts supplied by reference TRBV2 and TRBJ2-7, is EPEVTQTPSHQVTQMGQEVILRCVPISNHLYFYWYRQILGQKVEFLVSFYNNEISEKSEIFDDQFSVERPDGSNFTLKIRSTKLEDSAMYFCASLRGTGGIYEQYFGPGTRLTVT.

This clonotype was counted at least ten times. The chain links TRBV10-3 to TRBJ1-5; 8 bases map to TRBD1. The CDR3 totals 18 residues. With V trimmed by 0 bases and J by 4 bases, 11 bases remained unmatched. The V gene's germline CDR1 is ENHRY and CDR2 SYGVKD. This chain's CDR3 is CAISESVTGGLINQPQHF. As DNA, the CDR3 is TGTGCCATCAGTGAGTCGGTTACAGGGGGGCTAATTAATCAGCCCCAGCATTTT.

This clonotype was recorded a few times. CDR3 sequence (DNA): TGTGCCAGCAGCTTAACGGACGGGACCGGGGAGCTGTTTTTT. Its protein product is CASSLTDGTGELFF. The chain couples TRBV7-3 to TRBJ2-2; D remains ambiguous. This CDR3 contains 14 residues. Trimming took off 0 bases at V and 5 bases at J, with 7 bases between the two ends. Germline CDR1 reads SGHTA; CDR2 reads FQGTGA.

This chain connects TRBV5-1 to TRBJ2-1; 8 bases align to TRBD1. V shed 4 bases and J 4 bases; nucleotides not matched to a gene: 13. Germline loops: CDR1 SGHRS, CDR2 YFSETQ. The CDR3 contains 17 residues. Written as DNA, the CDR3 is TGCGCCAGCAGCAAGGCAATCTCCCGGACAGGGTACAATGAGCAGTTCTTC. As protein: CASSKAISRTGYNEQFF. The entire variable domain, with the rest obtained from reference TRBV5-1 and TRBJ2-1, is as follows: KAGVTQTPRYLIKTRGQQVTLSCSPISGHRSVSWYQQTPGQGLQFLFEYFSETQRNKGNFPGRFSGRQFSNSRSEMNVSTLELGDSALYLCASSKAISRTGYNEQFFGPGTRLTVL.

The J gene is TRBJ2-3, the V gene TRBV3-1; the D call may be TRBD1 or TRBD2 (6 bases each). Looked up from germline, CDR1 is LGHDT and CDR2 is YNNKEL (reference sequence). V was cut by 3 bases and J by 3 bases, with 16 bases left in between. The CDR3 covers 16 residues. The CDR3 DNA reads TGTGCCAGCAGCCACCTAGCGCCCAGGGGTACAGATACGCAGTATTTT. This gives the protein CASSHLAPRGTDTQYF.

This chain connects TRBV6-6 to TRBJ2-7, with 8 bases matching TRBD2. With V trimmed by 5 bases and J by 5 bases, 5 bases remained unmatched. The CDR3 runs 13 residues. The germline V gene encodes CDR1 MNHNY and CDR2 SVGAGI (reference sequence). CDR3 protein: CASSRSGVHEQYF. The CDR3 DNA is TGTGCCAGCAGTCGTAGCGGGGTTCACGAGCAGTACTTC.

This chain uses TRBV7-8 with TRBJ1-2; 9 bases align to TRBD1. J gave up 5 bases and V 4 bases, and 8 bases lay outside the gene matches. The CDR3 has 15 residues. Germline V CDR1 and CDR2: SGHVS, FQNEAQ. In DNA, the CDR3 is TGTGCCAGCAGCTCCAGACAGGGGGGATTATATGGCTACACCTTC. Protein: CASSSRQGGLYGYTF. The full variable domain, completed using reference TRBV7-8 and TRBJ1-2, is GAGVSQSPRYKVAKRGQDVALRCDPISGHVSLFWYQQALGQGPEFLTYFQNEAQLDKSGLPSDRFFAERPEGSVSTLKIQRTQQEDSAVYLCASSSRQGGLYGYTFGSGTRLTVV.

This clonotype was seen more than once but under ten times. The chain uses TRBV29-1 and TRBJ1-2; D possibly corresponds to TRBD1 (5 bases). Per germline, CDR1 SQVTM and CDR2 ANQGSEA. The CDR3 totals 14 residues. With 0 bases removed from V and 2 bases from J, the gap between germline ends came to 10 bases. The CDR3 coding sequence is TGCAGCGTTGAAGATGGGGGGAGAAACTATGGCTACACCTTC. Protein sequence: CSVEDGGRNYGYTF.

This clonotype has more than one count but fewer than ten. This rearrangement joins TRBV5-1 to TRBJ2-1; D is ambiguous. V shed 4 bases and J shed 7 bases, with 15 bases lying between them. CDR1 is SGHRS, CDR2 YFSETQ, per germline. The CDR3 totals 14 residues. The CDR3 loop is CASSLPDGLNEQFF. In DNA form, the CDR3 reads TGCGCCAGCAGCCTCCCGGACGGCCTTAATGAGCAGTTCTTC.

The table lists this clonotype with a few counts. The chain employs TRBV10-3 and TRBJ2-3; a possible D gene is TRBD2 (6 bases). The germline gives CDR1 ENHRY, CDR2 SYGVKD. V was cut by 6 bases and J by 3 bases, with 10 bases left in between. This CDR3 contains 13 residues. The CDR3 reads CAISLAITDTQYF. CDR3 nucleotide sequence: TGTGCCATCAGCCTAGCGATAACAGATACGCAGTATTTT.